This T cell receptor (beta chain) was recorded in a study of cytomegalovirus exposure and HLA in healthy donors. General study results and limits: Later on, analysis showed that most CMV-associated TCR beta chains appeared to be HLA-restricted. CMV antigen specificity was confirmed in vitro for a few CMV-associated chains. Only CMV serostatus was available as immune exposure information. TCR beta V segments were, for the most part, productive about 87% or about 30% of the time in an earlier analysis.

The PCR employed 60 Vbeta primers together with 13 Jbeta primers. Produced via immunoSEQ multiplex PCR; TCRdb's table is partial and in-frame only. The table shows 80,000 to 100,000 clones, with roughly 73% occurring only once. Concerning this clone itself: Its antigen is unknown.

What was sequenced was PBMCs. This receptor was obtained from a man aged 35 to 55 in good health and CMV-seronegative.

For the CDR3, the DNA is TGTGCCAGCAGCAAAGAACTAGGTCAGGAGCAGTACTTC. This encodes CASSKELGQEQYF. The chain is built from TRBV21-1 and TRBJ2-7; TRBD2 is the table's D call and was not checked against the DNA. TRBV21-1 is described as a pseudogene. This CDR3 has 13 residues.